The rows below give T cell receptor beta chains drawn from one sample of a study of shared clonotypes between healthy human individuals. Produced via immunoSEQ multiplex PCR; TCRdb's table is partial and in-frame only. Found here are more than 600,000 clones, approximately 90% of them singletons; the top ten hold approximately 22%. The sequencing sample was made of naive CD8+ T cells sorted from blood. Source of these receptors: a young man in good health. CDR3s include the opening cysteine and the closing phenylalanine or tryptophan. D genes are given only for firm matches. Rows may omit the clone size; those that give it use once, few, many or a size class.

>TRBV6-4|TRBJ2-1|few|-
TGTGCCAGCAGTGCCTATACTAGGAGTGCCCTCAGAGAGCAGTTCTTC
CASSAYTRSALREQFF
>TRBV5-1|TRBJ2-7|-|-
TGCGCCAGCAGCTTGGCCGAGGCAGGGCTCGACTACGAGCAGTACTTC
CASSLAEAGLDYEQYF
>TRBV5-4|TRBJ2-1|-|TRBD2
TGTGCCAGCAGCTCGGGACTAGGCTACTACAATGAGCAGTTCTTC
CASSSGLGYYNEQFF
>TRBV4-2|TRBJ2-3|-|TRBD2
TGTGCCAGCAGCCAAGATGGGCTAGCGGAGCTCGGGAATGCAGATACGCAGTATTTT
CASSQDGLAELGNADTQYF
>TRBV14|TRBJ1-1|once|TRBD1
TGTGCCAGCAGCCCCTTCGGACAGGGGTTCTCTGAAGCTTTCTTT
CASSPFGQGFSEAFF
>TRBV6-4|TRBJ1-3|-|-
TGTGCCAGCAGTATCCACAGGACCCCATGGGGAAACACCATATATTTT
CASSIHRTPWGNTIYF
>TRBV5-1|TRBJ2-2|-|-
TGCGCCAGCAGCTTGGTACTGAACAGCGCGAACACCGGGGAGCTGTTTTTT
CASSLVLNSANTGELFF
>TRBV27|TRBJ1-1|-|-
TGTGCCAGCAGTTTAACCCCCCGGGTGAACACTGAAGCTTTCTTT
CASSLTPRVNTEAFF
>TRBV4-3|TRBJ2-5|-|-
TGCGCCAGCAGCCAAGAACGGGACTTAGGACAAGAGACCCAGTACTTC
CASSQERDLGQETQYF
>TRBV27|TRBJ2-3|once|-
TGTGCCAGCAGTTTAAGTGGCACAGATACGCAGTATTTT
CASSLSGTDTQYF
>TRBV11-3|TRBJ2-2|-|TRBD2
TGTGCCAGCAGCTTAGATGGTAGCGGGAGCGGGGCCGCTAACACCGGGGAGCTGTTTTTT
CASSLDGSGSGAANTGELFF
>TRBV5-1|TRBJ2-7|-|-
TGCGCCAGCAGCTTTGGTCTGGGGAAAAACTCTGAATCCGACTACGAGCAGTACTTC
CASSFGLGKNSESDYEQYF
>TRBV7-8|TRBJ1-2|once|TRBD1
TGTGCCAGCAGCTTAGACAGACCCCCGAGCCGGGACAGCTACTATGGCTACACCTTC
CASSLDRPPSRDSYYGYTF
>TRBV10-3|TRBJ1-1|-|-
TGTGCCATCAGTGAGTCCGTAGGTCGGGTGAACACTGAAGCTTTCTTT
CAISESVGRVNTEAFF
>TRBV13|TRBJ2-3|-|-
TGTGCCAGCAGCCGACGGGGTGGTAGCACAGATACGCAGTATTTT
CASSRRGGSTDTQYF
>TRBV19|TRBJ1-2|-|-
TGTGCCAGTAGTCAAACCGGGACCGCGTCCTATGGCTACACCTTC
CASSQTGTASYGYTF
>TRBV4-1|TRBJ2-2|once|-
TGCGCCAGCAGCGAACCTACCCTAGCGATTGACACCGGGGAGCTGTTTTTT
CASSEPTLAIDTGELFF
>TRBV5-1|TRBJ2-1|-|TRBD1
TGCGCCAGCAGCCCCGGGACAGGGGCTGGAGATGAGCAGTTCTTC
CASSPGTGAGDEQFF
>TRBV5-5|TRBJ1-2|-|-
TGTGCCAGCAGCTTGGAGTCCTATGGCTACACCTTC
CASSLESYGYTF
>TRBV18|TRBJ2-1|-|-
TGTGCCAGCTCACCTTCCCCCGGGACTCTACCTACTCATGAGCAGTTCTTC
CASSPSPGTLPTHEQFF
>TRBV5-4|TRBJ2-5|-|-
TGTGCCAGCAGCTTCGGGGACCTCCAAGAGACCCAGTACTTC
CASSFGDLQETQYF
>TRBV5-8|TRBJ1-2|-|TRBD1
TGTGCCAGCAGCTCCGGGACAGCATGGCTCGGCTATGGCTACACCTTC
CASSSGTAWLGYGYTF
>TRBV5-4|TRBJ2-7|-|-
TGTGCCAGCAGCGCCTTACAGGGCTACGAGCAGTACTTC
CASSALQGYEQYF
>TRBV7-9|TRBJ2-1|-|TRBD2
TGTGCCAGCCATTTAGTGGAGGCGGGAGGGTCCAATGAGCAGTTCTTC
CASHLVEAGGSNEQFF
>TRBV2|TRBJ2-7|few|-
TGTGCCTCAAGGGGGAGGCGGTTGAACTTC
CASRGRRLNF
>TRBV6-5|TRBJ2-7|-|-
TGTGCCAGCAGTTACTCCAGAGCCTACGAGCAGTACTTC
CASSYSRAYEQYF
>TRBV6-5|TRBJ2-1|-|-
TGTGCCGCCGGGGATTATGAGCAGTTCTTC
CAAGDYEQFF
>TRBV5-1|TRBJ2-7|-|-
TGCGCCAGCAGCTTGGTCCAAGGGGTCGCCTACGAGCAGTACTTC
CASSLVQGVAYEQYF
>TRBV29-1|TRBJ2-5|-|TRBD2
TGCAGCGTTGAGTTTTGGCTAGCGGGGAGGAAGACCCAGTACTTC
CSVEFWLAGRKTQYF
>TRBV27|TRBJ2-7|-|TRBD1
TGTGCCAGCAGTTTGGCAGGGGGCGCCGACGAGCAGTACTTC
CASSLAGGADEQYF
>TRBV11-2|TRBJ2-7|-|-
TGTGCCAGCAGCCCACCACTGGCTGGTGGCTACGAGCAGTACTTC
CASSPPLAGGYEQYF
>TRBV6-1|TRBJ2-1|-|-
TGTGCCAGCAGTGCCACTAGAAATGAGCAGTTCTTC
CASSATRNEQFF
>TRBV28|TRBJ1-3|-|TRBD1
TGTGCCAGCAGGTTGGGACAGGGAGCGGGAAACACCATATATTTT
CASRLGQGAGNTIYF
>TRBV6-6|TRBJ1-5|once|TRBD1
TGTGCCAGCAGGCAAAACACAGGGGATAATCAGCCCCAGCATTTT
CASRQNTGDNQPQHF
>TRBV5-1|TRBJ2-2|-|-
TGCGCCAGCAGCCTATCTCCCGGGGAGCTGTTTTTT
CASSLSPGELFF
>TRBV11-2|TRBJ2-7|-|-
TGTGCCAGCAGCTTCGGCGGAACCTACGAGCAGTACTTC
CASSFGGTYEQYF
>TRBV28|TRBJ1-1|-|TRBD1
TGTGCCAGCAGCTTGGGACAGGGGGCAAGTCGGACTGAAGCTTTCTTT
CASSLGQGASRTEAFF
>TRBV7-9|TRBJ2-1|-|TRBD2
TGTGCCAGCAGCTTAGGACTAGCGCAATACTACAATGAGCAGTTCTTC
CASSLGLAQYYNEQFF
>TRBV7-9|TRBJ2-7|-|TRBD1
TGTGCCAGCAGCTTGAGAACAGGGGACTACGAGCAGTACTTC
CASSLRTGDYEQYF
>TRBV19|TRBJ2-7|-|TRBD2
TGTGCCAGTAGTCCGGCGGGAGGTATCTACGAGCAGTACTTC
CASSPAGGIYEQYF
>TRBV7-8|TRBJ2-1|-|-
TGTGCCAGCATCCCTTACCGGACAGCCGCCTACAATGAGCAGTTCTTC
CASIPYRTAAYNEQFF
>TRBV19|TRBJ1-1|few|-
TGTGCCAGTCGATATTGGGGGAACACTGAAGCTTTCTTT
CASRYWGNTEAFF
>TRBV19|TRBJ2-3|-|-
TGTGCCAGTAGTATTCCGGAGGAACGCACAGATACGCAGTATTTT
CASSIPEERTDTQYF
>TRBV27|TRBJ2-1|-|-
TGTGCCAGCAGTCATCTAGACGGGAGAACCTACAATGAGCAGTTCTTC
CASSHLDGRTYNEQFF
>TRBV27|TRBJ2-1|-|-
TGTGCCAGCAGTTTATTGGGCACCCAGGGGTCCTACAATGAGCAGTTCTTC
CASSLLGTQGSYNEQFF
>TRBV27|TRBJ1-5|-|-
TGTGCCAGCAGTTTTACGGTAGAGGGCAATCAGCCCCAGCATTTT
CASSFTVEGNQPQHF
>TRBV15|TRBJ2-2|-|-
TGTGCCACCAGCAGAGATACGAACACCGGGGAGCTGTTTTTT
CATSRDTNTGELFF
>TRBV27|TRBJ2-3|-|-
TGTGCCAGCGGAGACCGGGCCTACACAGATACGCAGTATTTT
CASGDRAYTDTQYF
>TRBV7-9|TRBJ2-7|-|-
TGTGCCAGCAGCCTCCGGGGTTTCCGGGAGACCTACGAGCAGTACTTC
CASSLRGFRETYEQYF
>TRBV27|TRBJ2-7|-|TRBD1
TGTGCCACCCAAACAGGACAGGGAGCCCACGAGCAGTACTTC
CATQTGQGAHEQYF
>TRBV28|TRBJ2-1|-|-
TGTGCCAGCAGTTTAATCGACGGCTCCTACAATGAGCAGTTCTTC
CASSLIDGSYNEQFF
>TRBV27|TRBJ1-5|-|-
TGTGCCAGCAGTTCGCGGGGTAATCAGCCCCAGCATTTT
CASSSRGNQPQHF
>TRBV7-9|TRBJ2-3|-|-
TGTGCCAGCAGCTTACCGAACACAGATACGCAGTATTTT
CASSLPNTDTQYF